This T cell receptor (beta chain) was identified in a study of blood T cell repertoires in COVID-19. Study context: The origin of the acute and convalescent COVID-19 samples was the United States, Italy and Spain. PBMCs, B-cell-depleted T cells, or T cells provided the cDNA or gDNA that made up the material.

A Seattle source enrolled patients during active infection and followed them longitudinally. Per the study methods: Reference gene primer amplification gave nucleated cell count estimates. Method: immunoSEQ multiplex PCR; TCRdb's copy keeps in-frame clones and lacks some. The V and J calls and clone size come from that table; D and trimming were worked out from the DNA. The top ten hold 5.5% to 7% of the sample, which has some 180,000 clones, 70% to 80% seen once. The V end was cut by 7 bases, the J end by 6 bases, with 10 bases between. In germline, CDR1 is SEHNR, CDR2 FQNEAQ (reference sequence). The CDR3 is 13 amino acids.

This receptor was obtained from a woman aged 40 to 50 with COVID-19, enrolled during active disease. The chain couples TRBV7-9 to TRBJ1-6, with D perhaps TRBD1 (5 bases). The sample taken for sequencing was peripheral blood. CDR3 sequence: CASNDRLNSPLHF. CDR3 sequence (DNA): TGTGCCAGCAACGACAGACTTAATTCACCCCTCCACTTT. Full variable domain (rest looked up from reference TRBV7-9 and TRBJ1-6): DTGVSQNPRHKITKRGQNVTFRCDPISEHNRLYWYRQTLGQGPEFLTYFQNEAQLEKSRLLSDRFSAERPKGSFSTLEIQRTEQGDSAMYLCASNDRLNSPLHFGNGTRLTVT.